The text below deals with one T cell receptor (beta chain). Antigen: not known. The sample originates from a study of regulatory T cells in long-lasting Graves disease. General study results and limits: Authors noted too few samples as a limitation.

Time point here: newly diagnosed GD, antithyroid drugs for less than 3 months. RNA from PBMCs was the source of the TCR library. For TCR beta, libraries came from iRepertoire HTBI primers and Arm-PCR of CDR3 regions. TCRdb recomputed calls from the multiplex PCR reads with MiXCR, one row per CDR3 protein. In the table there are 300,000 to 400,000 distinct CDR3 sequences, around 15% of which are singletons. The germline CDR1 and CDR2 sequences are SGHNT and YENEEA. V shed 4 bases and J 8 bases; nucleotides not matched to a gene: 10. The CDR3 contains 16 residues. This chain links TRBV11-3 with TRBJ2-1; TRBD2 aligns across 11 bases. The sequence was obtained from a female donor with Graves disease. The sequences come from peripheral blood mononuclear cells (PBMCs), collected at new diagnosis, from a patient treated with antithyroid drugs. CDR3 DNA sequence: TGTGCCAGCAGCTCCGTAATAATAGCGGGAGGGGATGAGCAGTTCTTC. Amino acids: CASSSVIIAGGDEQFF.